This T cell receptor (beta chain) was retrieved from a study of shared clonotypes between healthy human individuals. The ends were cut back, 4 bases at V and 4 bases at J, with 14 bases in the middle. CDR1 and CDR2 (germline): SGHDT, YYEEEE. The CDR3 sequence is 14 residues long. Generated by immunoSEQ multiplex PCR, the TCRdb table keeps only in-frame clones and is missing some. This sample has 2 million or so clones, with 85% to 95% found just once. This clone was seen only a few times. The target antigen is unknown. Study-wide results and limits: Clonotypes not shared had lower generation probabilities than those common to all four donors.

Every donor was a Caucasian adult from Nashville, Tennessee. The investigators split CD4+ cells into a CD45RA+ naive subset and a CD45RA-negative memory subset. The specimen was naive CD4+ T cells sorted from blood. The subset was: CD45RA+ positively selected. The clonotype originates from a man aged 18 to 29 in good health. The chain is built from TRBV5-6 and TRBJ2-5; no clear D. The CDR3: CASSATQIGETQYF. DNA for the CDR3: TGTGCCAGCAGCGCTACCCAGATAGGAGAGACCCAGTACTTC. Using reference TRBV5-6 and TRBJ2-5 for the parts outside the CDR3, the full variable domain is DAGVTQSPTHLIKTRGQQVTLRCSPKSGHDTVSWYQQALGQGPQFIFQYYEEEERQRGNFPDRFSGHQFPNYSSELNVNALLLGDSALYLCASSATQIGETQYFGPGTRLLVL.